This T cell receptor beta chain came from a study of cytomegalovirus exposure and HLA in healthy donors. Sequencing was performed with immunoSEQ multiplex PCR; in TCRdb, only in-frame clones are kept and a portion is missing. The sample has roughly 98,000 clones; 87% are singletons. Unmatched junction bases numbered 9, after V lost 0 bases and J lost 12 bases. Germline CDR1 reads LGHNA; CDR2 reads YNFKEQ. This CDR3 comprises 14 residues. Sequencing used PBMCs. The chain has TRBV4-2 and TRBJ1-1; 8 bases agree with TRBD1. The TCR originated in a woman in her twenties or thirties in good health and CMV-seronegative. CDR3 sequence reads: CASSQEEPGTGPFF. The CDR3 DNA reads TGTGCCAGCAGCCAAGAGGAACCCGGGACAGGTCCTTTCTTT.